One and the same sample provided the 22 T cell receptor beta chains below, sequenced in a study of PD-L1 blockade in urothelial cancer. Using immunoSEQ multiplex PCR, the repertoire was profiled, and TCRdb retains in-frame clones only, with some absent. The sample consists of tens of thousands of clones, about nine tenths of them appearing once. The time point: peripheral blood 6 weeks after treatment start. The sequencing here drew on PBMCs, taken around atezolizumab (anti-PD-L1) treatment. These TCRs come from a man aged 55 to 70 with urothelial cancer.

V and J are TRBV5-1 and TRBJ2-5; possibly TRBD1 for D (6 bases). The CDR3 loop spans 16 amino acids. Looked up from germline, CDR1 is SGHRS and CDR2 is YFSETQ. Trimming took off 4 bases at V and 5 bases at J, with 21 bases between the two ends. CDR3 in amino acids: CASSVLRGFFLETQYF. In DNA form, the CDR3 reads TGCGCCAGCAGCGTGCTTAGGGGGTTTTTCCTGGAGACCCAGTACTTC.

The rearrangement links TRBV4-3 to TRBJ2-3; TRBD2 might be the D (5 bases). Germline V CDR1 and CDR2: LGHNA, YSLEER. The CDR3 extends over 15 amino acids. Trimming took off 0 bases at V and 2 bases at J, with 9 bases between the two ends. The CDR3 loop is CASSQDFGNTDTQYF. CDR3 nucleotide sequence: TGCGCCAGCAGCCAAGATTTCGGGAACACAGATACGCAGTATTTT.

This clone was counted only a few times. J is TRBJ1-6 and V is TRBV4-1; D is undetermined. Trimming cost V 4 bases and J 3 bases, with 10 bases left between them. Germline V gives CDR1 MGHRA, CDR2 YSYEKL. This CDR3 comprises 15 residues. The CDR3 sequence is CASSPDGNYNSPLHF. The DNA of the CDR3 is TGCGCCAGCAGCCCGGACGGGAACTATAATTCACCCCTCCACTTT.

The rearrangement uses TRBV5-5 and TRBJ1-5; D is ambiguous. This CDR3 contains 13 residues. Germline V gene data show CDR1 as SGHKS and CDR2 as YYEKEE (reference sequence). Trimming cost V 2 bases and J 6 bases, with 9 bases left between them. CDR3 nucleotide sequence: TGTGCCAGCAGCTTTTCCGGCGGTCAGCCCCAGCATTTT. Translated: CASSFSGGQPQHF. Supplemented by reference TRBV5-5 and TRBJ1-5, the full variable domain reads DAGVTQSPTHLIKTRGQQVTLRCSPISGHKSVSWYQQVLGQGPQFIFQYYEKEERGRGNFPDRFSARQFPNYSSELNVNALLLGDSALYLCASSFSGGQPQHFGDGTRLSIL.

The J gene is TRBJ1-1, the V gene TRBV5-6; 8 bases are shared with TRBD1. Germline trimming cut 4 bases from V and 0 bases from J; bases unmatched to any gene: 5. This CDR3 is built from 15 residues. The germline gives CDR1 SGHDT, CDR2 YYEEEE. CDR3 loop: CASSRQGRMNTEAFF. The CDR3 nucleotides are TGTGCCAGCAGCCGACAGGGGAGGATGAACACTGAAGCTTTCTTT.

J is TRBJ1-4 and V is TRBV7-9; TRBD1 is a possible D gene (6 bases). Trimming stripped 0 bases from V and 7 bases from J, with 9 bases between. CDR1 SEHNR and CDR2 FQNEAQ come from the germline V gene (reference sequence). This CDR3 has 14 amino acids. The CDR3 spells CASSLAGTPEKLFF. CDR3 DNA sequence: TGTGCCAGCAGCTTAGCGGGGACACCTGAAAAACTGTTTTTT. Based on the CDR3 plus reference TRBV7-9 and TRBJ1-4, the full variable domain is DTGVSQNPRHKITKRGQNVTFRCDPISEHNRLYWYRQTLGQGPEFLTYFQNEAQLEKSRLLSDRFSAERPKGSFSTLEIQRTEQGDSAMYLCASSLAGTPEKLFFGSGTQLSVL.

The CDR3 region has the DNA TGTGCCAGCAGCGCCCTCGACACCTTGGGCTATGGCTACACCTTC. It yields the protein CASSALDTLGYGYTF. V usage is TRBV9 and J usage is TRBJ1-2; no firm D call. V was clipped by 3 bases and J by 4 bases, with 16 bases between them. Germline V gives CDR1 SGDLS, CDR2 YYNGEE. This CDR3 has 15 residues. Filled out from reference TRBV9 and TRBJ1-2, the complete variable domain reads DSGVTQTPKHLITATGQRVTLRCSPRSGDLSVYWYQQSLDQGLQFLIQYYNGEERAKGNILERFSAQQFPDLHSELNLSSLELGDSALYFCASSALDTLGYGYTFGSGTRLTVV.

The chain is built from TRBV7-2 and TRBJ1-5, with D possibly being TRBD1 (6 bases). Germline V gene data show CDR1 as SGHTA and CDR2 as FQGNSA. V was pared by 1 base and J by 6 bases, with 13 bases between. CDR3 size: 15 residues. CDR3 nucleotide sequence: TGTGCCAGCAGCTTAGTTCCAGGGGCAGGTCAGCCCCAGCATTTT. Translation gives CASSLVPGAGQPQHF.

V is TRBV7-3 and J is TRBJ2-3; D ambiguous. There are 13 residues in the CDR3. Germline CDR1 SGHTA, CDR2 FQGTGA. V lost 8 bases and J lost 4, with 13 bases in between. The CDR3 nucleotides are TGTGCCAGCGGTAGAGGTTGGGCAGATACGCAGTATTTT. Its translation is CASGRGWADTQYF.

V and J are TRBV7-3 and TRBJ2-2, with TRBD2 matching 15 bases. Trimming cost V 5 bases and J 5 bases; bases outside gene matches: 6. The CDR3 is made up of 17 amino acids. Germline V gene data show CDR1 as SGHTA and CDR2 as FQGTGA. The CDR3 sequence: CASSPGLAGGLTGELFF. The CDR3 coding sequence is TGTGCCAGCAGCCCCGGACTAGCGGGAGGGCTTACCGGGGAGCTGTTTTTT.

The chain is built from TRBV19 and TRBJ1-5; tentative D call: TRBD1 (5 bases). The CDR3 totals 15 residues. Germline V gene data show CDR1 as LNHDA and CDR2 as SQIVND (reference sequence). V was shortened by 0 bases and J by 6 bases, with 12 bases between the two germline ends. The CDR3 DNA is TGTGCCAGTAGTATAGATCGGCAGGGAGGTCAGCCCCAGCATTTT. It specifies CASSIDRQGGQPQHF.

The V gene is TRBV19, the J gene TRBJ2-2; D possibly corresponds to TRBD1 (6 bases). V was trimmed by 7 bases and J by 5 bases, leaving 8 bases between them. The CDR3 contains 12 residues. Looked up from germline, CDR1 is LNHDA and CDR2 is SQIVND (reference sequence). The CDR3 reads CASIRGTGELFF. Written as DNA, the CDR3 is TGTGCCAGTATTAGGGGGACCGGGGAGCTGTTTTTT.

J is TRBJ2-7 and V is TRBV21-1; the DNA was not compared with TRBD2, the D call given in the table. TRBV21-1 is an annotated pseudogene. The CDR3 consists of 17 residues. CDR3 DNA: TGTGCCAGCAGCAAACGGCGGGCTACATCGGGGGCCTACGAGCAGTACTTC. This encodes CASSKRRATSGAYEQYF.

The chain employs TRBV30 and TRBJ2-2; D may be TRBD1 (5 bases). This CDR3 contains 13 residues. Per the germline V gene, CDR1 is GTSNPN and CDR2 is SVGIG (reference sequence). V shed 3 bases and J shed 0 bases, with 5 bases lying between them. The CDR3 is CAWRTANTGELFF. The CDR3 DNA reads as TGTGCCTGGAGGACAGCGAACACCGGGGAGCTGTTTTTT.

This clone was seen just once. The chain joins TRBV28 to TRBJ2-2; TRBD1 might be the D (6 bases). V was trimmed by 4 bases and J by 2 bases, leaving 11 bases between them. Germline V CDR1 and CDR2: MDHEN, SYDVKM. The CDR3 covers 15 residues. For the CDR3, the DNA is TGTGCCAGCAGTTCACTGACAGGCAACACCGGGGAGCTGTTTTTT. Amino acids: CASSSLTGNTGELFF.

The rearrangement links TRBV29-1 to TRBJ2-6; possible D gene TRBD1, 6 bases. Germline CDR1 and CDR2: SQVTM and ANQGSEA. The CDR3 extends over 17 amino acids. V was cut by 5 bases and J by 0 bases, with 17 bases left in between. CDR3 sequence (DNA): TGCAGCGTTCTGGTCCCAGGGGTCGACTCTGGGGCCAACGTCCTGACTTTC. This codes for CSVLVPGVDSGANVLTF.

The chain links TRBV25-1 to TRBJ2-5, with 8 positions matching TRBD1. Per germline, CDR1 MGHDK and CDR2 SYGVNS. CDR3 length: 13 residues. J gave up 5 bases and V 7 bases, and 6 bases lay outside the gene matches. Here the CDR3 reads CASKGQGKETQYF. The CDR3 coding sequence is TGTGCCAGCAAAGGACAGGGAAAGGAGACCCAGTACTTC.

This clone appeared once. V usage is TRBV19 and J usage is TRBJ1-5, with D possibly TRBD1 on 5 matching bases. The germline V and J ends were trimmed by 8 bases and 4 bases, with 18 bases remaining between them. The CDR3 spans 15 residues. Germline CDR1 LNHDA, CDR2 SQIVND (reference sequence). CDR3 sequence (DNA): TGTGCCAGTTCCTCAGTCGCCAGGGATAATCAGCCCCAGCATTTT. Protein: CASSSVARDNQPQHF.

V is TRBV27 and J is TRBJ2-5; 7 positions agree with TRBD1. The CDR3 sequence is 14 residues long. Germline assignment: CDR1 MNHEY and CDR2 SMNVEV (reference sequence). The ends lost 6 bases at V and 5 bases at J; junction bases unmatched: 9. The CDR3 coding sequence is TGTGCCAGCAGACGCCGACAGGGTGGGGAGACCCAGTACTTC. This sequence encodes CASRRRQGGETQYF.

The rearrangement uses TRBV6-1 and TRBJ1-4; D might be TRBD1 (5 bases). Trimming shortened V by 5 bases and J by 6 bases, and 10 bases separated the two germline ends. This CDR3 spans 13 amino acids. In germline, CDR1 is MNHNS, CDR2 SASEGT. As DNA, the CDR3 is TGTGCCAGCAGTCGGGACTTTTATGAAAAACTGTTTTTT. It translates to CASSRDFYEKLFF.

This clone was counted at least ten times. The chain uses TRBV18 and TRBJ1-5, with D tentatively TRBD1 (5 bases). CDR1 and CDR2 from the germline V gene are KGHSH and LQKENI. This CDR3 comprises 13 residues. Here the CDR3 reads CDGREGNNQPQHF. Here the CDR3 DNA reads TGTGATGGCAGGGAAGGTAACAATCAGCCCCAGCATTTT.

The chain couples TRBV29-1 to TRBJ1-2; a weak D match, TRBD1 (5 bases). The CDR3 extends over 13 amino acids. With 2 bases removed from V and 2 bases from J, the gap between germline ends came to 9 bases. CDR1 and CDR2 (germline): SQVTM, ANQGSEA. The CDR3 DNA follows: TGCAGCGTTGAAACGGCAGGGAACTATGGCTACACCTTC. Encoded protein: CSVETAGNYGYTF.